The clone carrying this T cell receptor (beta chain) came up a few times. Documented time point: newly diagnosed GD, antithyroid drugs for less than 3 months. The TCR library was made from RNA extracted from PBMCs. Sequencing libraries for TCR beta were prepared with iRepertoire HTBI primers and Arm-PCR of CDR3 regions. Original methodology: Identification of gene segments yielded some 60 TRBV and 13 to 15 TRBJ across samples. TCRdb reprocessed the multiplex PCR reads with MiXCR, giving one entry per CDR3 protein. These V and J calls rely on TCRdb rather than the paper's analysis. The repertoire includes over 300,000 distinct CDR3 sequences, around 15% of them detected once, and about a fifth sits in the top ten. The V end was cut by 1 base, the J end by 6 bases, with 10 bases between. The CDR3 totals 14 residues. Germline CDR1 is MGHDK and CDR2 is SYGVNS. This specimen comes from a study of regulatory T cells in long-lasting Graves disease.

This chain joins TRBV25-1 and TRBJ1-5, with D hard to call. Here the sequenced sample was peripheral blood mononuclear cells (PBMCs), taken at new diagnosis, from a patient treated with antithyroid drugs. The sequence came from a female donor with Graves disease. CDR3 region: CASSEWEGGQPQHF. In DNA form, the CDR3 reads TGTGCCAGCAGTGAATGGGAGGGTGGTCAGCCCCAGCATTTT.